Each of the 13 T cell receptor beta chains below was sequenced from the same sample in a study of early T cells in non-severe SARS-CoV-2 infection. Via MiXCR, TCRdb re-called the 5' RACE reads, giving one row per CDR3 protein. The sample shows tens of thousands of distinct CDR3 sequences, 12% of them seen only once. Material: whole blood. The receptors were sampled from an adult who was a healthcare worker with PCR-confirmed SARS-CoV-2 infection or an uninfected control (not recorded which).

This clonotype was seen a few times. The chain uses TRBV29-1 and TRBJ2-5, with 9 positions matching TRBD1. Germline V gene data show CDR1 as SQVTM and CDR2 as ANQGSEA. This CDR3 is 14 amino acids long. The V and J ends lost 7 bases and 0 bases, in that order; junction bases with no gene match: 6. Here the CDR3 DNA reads TGCAGCGCCCGGGACAGGGCGTACCAAGAGACCCAGTACTTC. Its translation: CSARDRAYQETQYF.

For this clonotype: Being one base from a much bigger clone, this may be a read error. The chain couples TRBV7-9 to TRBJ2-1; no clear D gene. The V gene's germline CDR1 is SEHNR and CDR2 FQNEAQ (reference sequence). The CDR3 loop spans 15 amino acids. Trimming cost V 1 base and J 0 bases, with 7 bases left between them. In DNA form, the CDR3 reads TGTGCCAGCAGCTTAGAGGACGGCTCCTACAATGAGCAGTTCTTC. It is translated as CASSLEDGSYNEQFF.

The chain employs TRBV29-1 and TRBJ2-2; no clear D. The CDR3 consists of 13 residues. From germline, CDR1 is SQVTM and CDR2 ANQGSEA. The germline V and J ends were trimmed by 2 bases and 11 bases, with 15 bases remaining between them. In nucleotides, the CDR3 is TGCAGCGTTGAACCTTTGCTGGACGACGAGCTGTTTTTT. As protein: CSVEPLLDDELFF.

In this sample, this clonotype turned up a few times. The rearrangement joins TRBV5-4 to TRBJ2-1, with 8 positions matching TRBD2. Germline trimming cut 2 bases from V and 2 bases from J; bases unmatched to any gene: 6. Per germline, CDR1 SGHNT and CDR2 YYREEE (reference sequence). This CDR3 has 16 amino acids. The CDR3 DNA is TGTGCCAGCAGCTTCACCCGTAGCGGGGCCTACAATGAGCAGTTCTTC. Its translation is CASSFTRSGAYNEQFF.

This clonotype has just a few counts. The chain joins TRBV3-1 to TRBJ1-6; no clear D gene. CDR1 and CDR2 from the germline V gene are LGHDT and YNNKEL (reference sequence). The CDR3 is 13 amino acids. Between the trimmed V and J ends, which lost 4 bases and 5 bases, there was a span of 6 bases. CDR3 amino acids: CASSLHNNSPLHF. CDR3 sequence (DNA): TGTGCCAGCAGCCTCCATAATAATTCACCCCTCCACTTT.

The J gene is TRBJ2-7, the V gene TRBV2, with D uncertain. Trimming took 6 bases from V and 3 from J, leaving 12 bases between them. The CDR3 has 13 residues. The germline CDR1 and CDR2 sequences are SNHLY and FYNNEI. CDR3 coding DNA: TGTGCCAGCAGCGCCTTCGAGCGCTACGAGCAGTACTTC. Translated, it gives CASSAFERYEQYF.

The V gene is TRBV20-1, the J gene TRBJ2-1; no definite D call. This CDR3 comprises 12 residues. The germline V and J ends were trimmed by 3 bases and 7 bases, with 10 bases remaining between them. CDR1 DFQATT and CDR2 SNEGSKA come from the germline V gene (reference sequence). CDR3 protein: CSARGRRNEQFF. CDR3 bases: TGCAGTGCTAGGGGCCGACGGAATGAGCAGTTCTTC.

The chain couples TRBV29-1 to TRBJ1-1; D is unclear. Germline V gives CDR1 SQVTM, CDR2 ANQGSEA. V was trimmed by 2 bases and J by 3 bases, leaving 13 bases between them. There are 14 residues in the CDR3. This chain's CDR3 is CSVERGALDTEAFF. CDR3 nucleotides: TGCAGCGTTGAACGCGGAGCCCTGGACACTGAAGCTTTCTTT. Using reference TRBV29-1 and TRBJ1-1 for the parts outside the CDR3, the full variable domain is SAVISQKPSRDICQRGTSLTIQCQVDSQVTMMFWYRQQPGQSLTLIATANQGSEATYESGFVIDKFPISRPNLTFSTLTVSNMSPEDSSIYLCSVERGALDTEAFFGQGTRLTVV.

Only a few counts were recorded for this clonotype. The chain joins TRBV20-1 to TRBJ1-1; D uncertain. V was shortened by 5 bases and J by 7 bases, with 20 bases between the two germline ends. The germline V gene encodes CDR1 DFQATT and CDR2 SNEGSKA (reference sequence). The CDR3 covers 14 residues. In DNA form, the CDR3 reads TGCAGTGCTGGCCCCGGCCCTCGGGAGAGTGAAGCTTTCTTT. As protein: CSAGPGPRESEAFF.

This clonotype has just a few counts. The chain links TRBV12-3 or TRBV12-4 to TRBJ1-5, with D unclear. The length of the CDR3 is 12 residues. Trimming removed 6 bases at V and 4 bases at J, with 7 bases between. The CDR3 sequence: CASSSQNQPQHF. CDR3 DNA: TGTGCCAGCAGCTCCCAGAATCAGCCCCAGCATTTT.

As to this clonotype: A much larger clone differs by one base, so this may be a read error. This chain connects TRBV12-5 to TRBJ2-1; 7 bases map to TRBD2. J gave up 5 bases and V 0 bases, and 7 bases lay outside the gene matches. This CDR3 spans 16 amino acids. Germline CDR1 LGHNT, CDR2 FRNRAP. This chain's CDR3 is CASGLVSSGTDNEQFF. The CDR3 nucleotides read TGTGCTAGTGGTTTGGTATCCAGCGGGACTGACAATGAGCAGTTCTTC.

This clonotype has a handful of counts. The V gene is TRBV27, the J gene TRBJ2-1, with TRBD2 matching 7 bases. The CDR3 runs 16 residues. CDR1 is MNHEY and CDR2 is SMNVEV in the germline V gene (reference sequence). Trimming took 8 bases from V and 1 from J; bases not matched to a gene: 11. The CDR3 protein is CASGLGGGSSYNEQFF. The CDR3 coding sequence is TGTGCCAGCGGCCTAGGTGGCGGGAGTTCCTACAATGAGCAGTTCTTC.

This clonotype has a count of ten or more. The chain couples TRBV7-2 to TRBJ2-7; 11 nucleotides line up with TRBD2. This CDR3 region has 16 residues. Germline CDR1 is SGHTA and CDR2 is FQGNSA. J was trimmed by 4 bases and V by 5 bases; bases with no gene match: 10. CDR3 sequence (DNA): TGTGCCAGCAGCCCAGGAGGGACTAGCGGAACTTACGAGCAGTACTTC. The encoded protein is CASSPGGTSGTYEQYF.